This entry lists 24 T cell receptor beta chains sequenced from one sample in a study of T cell responses to AZD1222 COVID-19 vaccine. Sequencing was performed with immunoSEQ multiplex PCR; in TCRdb, only in-frame clones are kept and a portion is missing. This table holds 150,000 to 200,000 clones, about 92% found once. The material was peripheral blood, obtained 28 days after the second AZD1222 dose. The receptor source for this set is an adult who received the AZD1222 COVID-19 vaccine.

The rearrangement links TRBV5-4 to TRBJ1-2, with D uncertain. V lost 0 bases and J 8 bases, leaving 8 bases between the germline ends. CDR3 length: 12 amino acids. Looked up from germline, CDR1 is SGHNT and CDR2 is YYREEE (reference sequence). This CDR3 is CASSLVEDGYTF. The CDR3 DNA is TGTGCCAGCAGCTTGGTAGAAGACGGCTACACCTTC.

The chain uses TRBV30 and TRBJ2-3; D unresolved. V shed 2 bases and J shed 2 bases, with 5 bases lying between them. This CDR3 has 12 amino acids. Germline V gene data show CDR1 as GTSNPN and CDR2 as SVGIG (reference sequence). CDR3 sequence (DNA): TGTGCCTGGAGTTTCCTCACAGATACGCAGTATTTT. As protein: CAWSFLTDTQYF.

This chain connects TRBV4-1 to TRBJ1-2; 7 positions match TRBD1. The CDR3 length is 17 residues. The germline V gene has CDR1 MGHRA and CDR2 YSYEKL. The V gene end was trimmed by 1 base and the J gene end by 4 bases; junction bases not matched to a gene: 12. CDR3 in amino acids: CASSQGRGDRARYGYTF. The CDR3 coding sequence is TGCGCCAGCAGCCAAGGGAGGGGCGACAGGGCCCGCTATGGCTACACCTTC.

This chain uses TRBV4-1 with TRBJ1-1; no firm D call. This CDR3 is built from 14 residues. CDR1 and CDR2 (germline): MGHRA, YSYEKL. V was cut by 3 bases and J by 1 base, with 9 bases left in between. CDR3 residues: CASSHDIENTEAFF. Written as DNA, the CDR3 is TGCGCCAGCAGCCACGACATCGAGAACACTGAAGCTTTCTTT.

This rearrangement joins TRBV12-5 to TRBJ1-5; D perhaps matches TRBD1 (5 bases). This CDR3 has 15 amino acids. V was pared by 5 bases and J by 0 bases, with 11 bases between. The germline CDR1 and CDR2 sequences are LGHNT and FRNRAP. The CDR3 spells CASGGGGYSNQPQHF. CDR3 sequence (DNA): TGTGCTAGTGGTGGGGGGGGATATAGCAATCAGCCCCAGCATTTT.

The chain links TRBV28 to TRBJ2-1, with 10 nucleotides matching TRBD2. CDR3 length equals 15 residues. Germline-derived CDR1 and CDR2 are MDHEN and SYDVKM. Trimming at V came to 4 bases and at J to 4 bases, leaving 4 bases not matched to a gene. The CDR3 sequence: CASSSGTSAYNEQFF. The CDR3 DNA reads as TGTGCCAGCAGTTCCGGGACTAGCGCGTACAATGAGCAGTTCTTC. The variable domain in full, with the rest retrieved from reference TRBV28 and TRBJ2-1, is DVKVTQSSRYLVKRTGEKVFLECVQDMDHENMFWYRQDPGLGLRLIYFSYDVKMKEKGDIPEGYSVSREKKERFSLILESASTNQTSMYLCASSSGTSAYNEQFFGPGTRLTVL.

DNA of the CDR3: TGTGCCAGCTCACCATTGGGAGTTGGCGAGCAGTACTTC. It specifies CASSPLGVGEQYF. The rearrangement links TRBV18 to TRBJ2-7, with a weak D call TRBD2 (5 bases). The germline V gene has CDR1 KGHSH and CDR2 LQKENI. Trimming left V 2 bases short and J 6 bases short, with 11 bases between. The CDR3 length is 13 residues. The full variable domain, completed using reference TRBV18 and TRBJ2-7, is NAGVMQNPRHLVRRRGQEARLRCSPMKGHSHVYWYRQLPEEGLKFMVYLQKENIIDESGMPKERFSAEFPKEGPSILRIQQVVRGDSAAYFCASSPLGVGEQYFGPGTRLTVT.

The J gene is TRBJ1-6, the V gene TRBV5-8; 9 nucleotides match TRBD1. Trimming at V came to 3 bases and at J to 8 bases, leaving 3 bases not matched to a gene. Per germline, CDR1 SGHTS and CDR2 YDEGEE. This CDR3 contains 14 residues. CDR3 nucleotide sequence: TGTGCCAGCAGCTCGGGACAGGGATATTCACCCCTCCACTTT. It encodes CASSSGQGYSPLHF.

For the CDR3, the DNA is TGTGCCAGCAGTTTCGGGCGGGGACAGCAGTACTTC. This translates into CASSFGRGQQYF. The chain uses TRBV12-3 or TRBV12-4 and TRBJ2-7; weak D call: TRBD2 (6 bases). V was cut by 3 bases and J by 8 bases, with 11 bases left in between. The CDR3 is made up of 12 amino acids.

The chain uses TRBV6-4 and TRBJ1-5; D gene ambiguous. Between the trimmed V and J ends, which lost 8 bases and 2 bases, there was a span of 19 bases. The CDR3 is made up of 16 amino acids. Per the germline V gene, CDR1 is MRHNA and CDR2 is SNTAGT. The CDR3 DNA follows: TGTGCCAGCGGGGATGGGCCCCTGGACGGCAATCAGCCCCAGCATTTT. Translated, it gives CASGDGPLDGNQPQHF.

CDR3 protein: CASSLGTARPTAYEQYF. As DNA, the CDR3 is TGTGCCAGCAGCCTGGGGACAGCCAGACCTACTGCCTACGAGCAGTACTTC. The chain employs TRBV7-2 and TRBJ2-7, with 7 bases lining up with TRBD1. Unmatched junction bases numbered 15, after V lost 5 bases and J lost 2 bases. The V gene's germline CDR1 is SGHTA and CDR2 FQGNSA. The CDR3 covers 17 residues. The variable domain in full, with the rest retrieved from reference TRBV7-2 and TRBJ2-7, is GAGVSQSPSNKVTEKGKDVELRCDPISGHTALYWYRQSLGQGLEFLIYFQGNSAPDKSGLPSDRFSAERTGGSVSTLTIQRTQQEDSAVYLCASSLGTARPTAYEQYFGPGTRLTVT.

This chain uses TRBV20-1 with TRBJ2-3; D is tentatively TRBD1 or TRBD2 (5 bases each). Trimming stripped 7 bases from V and 4 bases from J, with 9 bases between. Germline V gene sequence: CDR1 DFQATT, CDR2 SNEGSKA (reference sequence). CDR3 length equals 11 residues. The chain's CDR3 is CSGQGADTQYF. CDR3 nucleotide sequence: TGCAGTGGTCAGGGAGCAGATACGCAGTATTTT.

The DNA of the CDR3 is TGTGCCAGCAGAGATAAACCGAACACCGGGGAGCTGTTTTTT. It codes for CASRDKPNTGELFF. The chain couples TRBV6-5 to TRBJ2-2, with D unclear. The CDR3 consists of 14 residues. The germline V and J ends were trimmed by 6 bases and 0 bases, with 8 bases remaining between them. CDR1 and CDR2 (germline): MNHEY, SVGAGI.

The chain employs TRBV7-8 and TRBJ2-7; TRBD2 matches 8 bases. CDR3 length equals 14 residues. The ends lost 5 bases at V and 3 bases at J; junction bases unmatched: 6. Germline V gives CDR1 SGHVS, CDR2 FQNEAQ. CDR3 protein: CASSISGVIYEQYF. CDR3 coding DNA: TGTGCCAGCAGCATTAGCGGGGTTATCTACGAGCAGTACTTC.

The chain is built from TRBV7-8 and TRBJ2-7; TRBD1 matches at 7 bases. Germline V gene sequence: CDR1 SGHVS, CDR2 FQNEAQ. Losses at the gene ends were 5 bases for V and 4 bases for J; bases not matched to a gene: 2. There are 12 residues in the CDR3. The CDR3 DNA follows: TGTGCCAGCAGCCCGGGACAGTACGAGCAGTACTTC. Translation: CASSPGQYEQYF.

This chain connects TRBV3-1 (or the pseudogene TRBV3-2) to TRBJ2-2, with a weak D call TRBD1 (6 bases). V was trimmed by 5 bases and J by 4 bases, leaving 14 bases between them. Germline assignment: CDR1 LGHDT and CDR2 YNNKEL (reference sequence). The CDR3 runs to 15 residues. The CDR3 loop is CASSAPGHLTGELFF. The DNA of the CDR3 is TGTGCCAGCAGCGCTCCGGGACACCTCACCGGGGAGCTGTTTTTT.

This CDR3 reads CAWSLPGQGTYGYTF. The CDR3 DNA follows: TGTGCCTGGAGTCTACCGGGACAGGGCACCTATGGCTACACCTTC. V is TRBV30 and J is TRBJ1-2; 9 nucleotides line up with TRBD1. From germline, CDR1 is GTSNPN and CDR2 SVGIG (reference sequence). The CDR3 consists of 15 residues. The V gene end was trimmed by 2 bases and the J gene end by 4 bases; junction bases not matched to a gene: 8.

The chain links TRBV19 to TRBJ1-1; no definite D call. The CDR3 is 17 amino acids. Germline CDR1 is LNHDA and CDR2 is SQIVND (reference sequence). Trimming removed 3 bases from V and 0 bases from J, with 17 bases in between. This CDR3 is CASSISGTAPMNTEAFF. The CDR3 nucleotides are TGTGCCAGTAGTATTTCGGGTACCGCGCCGATGAACACTGAAGCTTTCTTT.

The V and J genes are TRBV5-1 and TRBJ2-1, with 11 nucleotides matching TRBD2. There are 15 residues in the CDR3. Germline V gives CDR1 SGHRS, CDR2 YFSETQ. After removal of 2 bases from V and 7 bases from J, the junction contained 5 bases not matched to a gene. The DNA for the CDR3 is TGCGCCAGCAGCTTTAGCGGGGGGGTTCAGAATGAGCAGTTCTTC. Translating it yields CASSFSGGVQNEQFF.

The chain couples TRBV6-5 to TRBJ1-2; the D is unclear. The CDR3 runs 12 residues. CDR1 MNHEY and CDR2 SVGAGI come from the germline V gene. The germline V and J ends were trimmed by 6 bases and 5 bases, with 10 bases remaining between them. The CDR3 coding sequence is TGTGCCAGCAGCAAAACAGCGTATGGCTACACCTTC. This gives the protein CASSKTAYGYTF.

This sequence joins TRBV10-1 and TRBJ2-3; D remains ambiguous. Trimming left V 4 bases short and J 1 base short, with 15 bases between. CDR1 and CDR2 from the germline V gene are WNHNN and SYGVQD (reference sequence). This CDR3 contains 16 residues. The CDR3 DNA follows: TGCGCCAGCAGTGCTGGAAAAGGCGGACGCACAGATACGCAGTATTTT. Translating it yields CASSAGKGGRTDTQYF.

The V and J genes are TRBV5-8 and TRBJ2-4; no reliable D call. Germline V gives CDR1 SGHTS, CDR2 YDEGEE. Trimming pared 3 bases from V and 0 bases from J, leaving 13 bases between. The CDR3 has 16 residues. The CDR3 DNA reads TGTGCCAGCAGCTCGACACGCAGTGGAGCCAAAAACATTCAGTACTTC. This translates into CASSSTRSGAKNIQYF.

The V and J genes are TRBV5-1 and TRBJ1-1; 11 bases line up with TRBD1. The germline gives CDR1 SGHRS, CDR2 YFSETQ. With 0 bases clipped from V and 4 bases from J, the junction kept 2 bases outside the gene matches. CDR3 length equals 15 residues. The CDR3 DNA is TGCGCCAGCAGCTTGGTGGGACAGGGGGGCACTGAAGCTTTCTTT. Translating it yields CASSLVGQGGTEAFF.

This chain uses TRBV10-3 with TRBJ1-2; D is perhaps TRBD1 (5 bases). V lost 0 bases and J lost 6, with 14 bases in between. This CDR3 comprises 15 residues. The germline CDR1 and CDR2 sequences are ENHRY and SYGVKD. The CDR3 nucleotides read TGTGCCATCAGTGAGTCGGGCAAGGGGAATAATGGCTACACCTTC. It codes for CAISESGKGNNGYTF.